This TCR beta chain was obtained from a study of CD8 T cells in Susac syndrome (dated by TCRdb to between 2018 and 2021). As for the study more broadly: Of the Susac syndrome patients who were sequenced, more than five had clinically active disease and 8 or 9 were in clinical remission. Repertoire sequencing was used to test whether CD8+ T cell activation and differentiation in Susac syndrome was antigen driven. At blood withdrawal, Susac syndrome patients were therapy-naive, treated with corticosteroids (with IVIg additionally given to some), or treated with IVIg alone. Overall study outcomes, separate from this receptor: No clonal expansion was detected in the CD4+ T cell repertoire of Susac syndrome patients. The TCR sequencing and HLA analysis was acknowledged to have included a relatively small number of individuals.

Remarks on this clonotype: Its binding antigen is unknown. No much larger clone is present one base from it, and per-base qualities are unavailable.

The germline V gene (reference sequence) supplies CDR1 SEHNR and CDR2 FQNEAQ. V sheds 1 base and J sheds 0 bases, leaving 10 bases between their ends. The CDR3, cysteine through phenylalanine, is 16 amino acids long. Just the 48-base CDR3 DNA is kept, in frame starting at base 1. RNA was extracted using the RNeasy kit, and roughly 0.5 to 1 ug of the RNA was reverse transcribed with random hexamers. The immunoSEQ multiplex PCR assay, covering 54 Vbeta and 13 Jbeta segments, was used to amplify TCR beta CDR3 regions. Bias from PCR amplification was corrected by using a synthetic template baseline for primer optimization and for computational correction. On the authors' methods: Reads were assigned to V, D and J genes according to IMGT and analyzed in immunoSEQ Analyzer, with only productive sequences retained. To calculate clonality, Shannon entropy was normalized by log2 of the number of productive unique sequences and then subtracted from one. For each patient and control, public and private clones were evaluated within the 100 most prevalent clones. Clones were defined as Susac-specific if absent from the healthy and MS cohorts, from some 1,000 published viral clones and from other ImmuneACCESS disease sequences. Using fastp at Q25 and MiXCR, TCRdb reprocessed the public reads and kept productive beta chains. Every distinct CDR3 protein forms one entry, paired with its most common genes and DNA. In this record, the V and J calls reflect TCRdb's handling and not the investigators' own analysis. This sample is represented by just over 150,000 distinct CDR3 sequences; 85% to 95% of them were singletons. The biggest ten clones account for roughly 0.16% of the sample.

High-throughput TCR beta sequencing profiled peripheral blood CD8+ and CD4+ T cells from healthy donors, Susac syndrome patients and multiple sclerosis patients. Susac syndrome patients met recently defined diagnostic criteria for definite or probable disease. Bulk CD8+ and CD4+ T cells were purified by magnetic negative isolation, whereas CD8+ TEMRA cells were enriched by FACS. Blood was collected in EDTA tubes and processed within 24 hours, with PBMCs isolated through density gradient centrifugation. PBMCs intended for TCR sequencing were cryopreserved in liquid nitrogen and thawed later in a water bath at 37 degrees C. A purity of at least 90% was achieved for sorted or isolated CD4+, CD8+ and CD8+ TEMRA cells.

Sequencing used CD4+ T cells from PBMCs. Here the chain combines TRBV7-9 and TRBJ2-4; TRBD1 is possibly the D segment (5 matching bases). This TCR was recovered from a human donor with Susac syndrome. The CDR3 in this case is CASSLGQGIAKNIQYF. The DNA sequence is as follows: TGTGCCAGCAGCTTAGGCCAGGGCATAGCCAAAAACATTCAGTACTTC.